The 13 T cell receptor beta chains presented below share a single source sample, sequenced in a study of shared clonotypes between healthy human individuals. Repertoires were generated with immunoSEQ multiplex PCR, while TCRdb's copy carries only in-frame clones and drops some. The data hold about 520,000 clones, with more than 65% observed a single time. Source material: PBMCs. These receptors all stem from a woman between 35 and 50 years old in good health. Some clones in this sample may be carry-over from other donors' samples.

As for this clone: Only one base separates this from a far larger clonotype, so it likely reflects a read error. The chain combines TRBV7-9 with TRBJ1-1, with D maybe TRBD1 (6 bases). CDR3 length equals 13 residues. Trimming left V 4 bases short and J 7 bases short, with 13 bases between. The germline V gene encodes CDR1 SEHNR and CDR2 FQNEAQ (reference sequence). The CDR3: CASSSLGGCEAFF. DNA for the CDR3: TGTGCCAGCAGCTCCCTCGGGGGCTGTGAAGCTTTCTTT.

There are a few counts of this clone. This could be a read error, since a much larger clone is one nucleotide away. This CDR3 reads CATSIGTSKRQYF. Here the CDR3 DNA reads TGTGCCACCAGCATCGGGACTAGTAAGCGTCAGTACTTC. This chain links TRBV15 with TRBJ2-4; the match to TRBD2 covers 8 bases. The germline V gene encodes CDR1 LNHNV and CDR2 YYDKDF (reference sequence). The CDR3 has 13 residues. Trimming removed 4 bases from V and 12 bases from J; junction bases left unmatched: 8.

The chain couples TRBV19 to TRBJ1-5, with a tentative D call TRBD1 (6 bases). CDR1 is LNHDA and CDR2 is SQIVND in the germline V gene (reference sequence). This CDR3 is 14 amino acids long. V lost 4 bases to trimming and J lost 2 bases, with 9 bases between them. The CDR3 DNA is TGTGCCAGTAGTAAGGGGGAAGGCAATCAGCCCCAGCATTTT. Its translation: CASSKGEGNQPQHF.

The CDR3 DNA reads TGTGCCAGTAGTTTGAAGGGCTGGAATGGCTACACCTTC. Translated: CASSLKGWNGYTF. The chain couples TRBV19 to TRBJ1-2, with D uncertain. V gave up 5 bases and J gave up 6 bases, with 13 bases separating them. CDR3 length equals 13 residues. Germline values: CDR1 LNHDA, CDR2 SQIVND (reference sequence).

The chain employs TRBV7-6 and TRBJ1-2, with D perhaps matching TRBD1 (5 bases). V shed 1 base and J shed 4 bases, with 13 bases lying between them. The CDR3 spans 15 residues. Germline V lookup: CDR1 SGHVS, CDR2 FNYEAQ. The CDR3 sequence is CASSLGPLGGYGYTF. The DNA for the CDR3 is TGTGCCAGCAGCTTAGGTCCCTTGGGGGGCTATGGCTACACCTTC.

J is TRBJ2-1 and V is TRBV4-3; TRBD2 matches at 7 bases. The CDR3 runs to 14 residues. The germline gives CDR1 LGHNA, CDR2 YSLEER. V shed 5 bases, J shed 7 bases, and the junction held 8 bases outside the gene matches. The CDR3: CASSDMGGGNEQFF. CDR3 nucleotide sequence: TGCGCCAGCAGCGACATGGGGGGGGGAAATGAGCAGTTCTTC.

The genes are TRBV10-1 and TRBJ2-2, with D maybe TRBD2 (6 bases). Germline V gives CDR1 WNHNN, CDR2 SYGVQD (reference sequence). The CDR3 runs 12 residues. The CDR3 bases are TGCGCAAGCCCAGGGAGGACCGGGGAGCTGTTTTTT. This gives the protein CASPGRTGELFF.

This clone was observed at least ten times. V usage is TRBV6-6 and J usage is TRBJ1-5; D is uncertain. V was clipped by 8 bases and J by 0 bases, with 8 bases between them. The CDR3 consists of 13 residues. CDR1 and CDR2 from the germline V gene are MNHNY and SVGAGI (reference sequence). In DNA, the CDR3 is TGTGCCAGCCGACCCAATAGCAATCAGCCCCAGCATTTT. Its protein is CASRPNSNQPQHF.

The V call is TRBV7-6, the J call TRBJ1-3; D perhaps matches TRBD1 (5 bases). Trimming pared 5 bases from V and 4 bases from J, leaving 15 bases between. Germline CDR1 reads SGHVS; CDR2 reads FNYEAQ. The CDR3 has 15 amino acids. CDR3 sequence reads: CASSKVVDSGNTIYF. The CDR3 DNA reads as TGTGCCAGCAGCAAAGTAGTTGACAGCGGAAACACCATATATTTT.

This clone was seen only once. The rearrangement uses TRBV6-5 and TRBJ2-7; D may be TRBD1 (6 bases). The CDR3 contains 14 residues. V shed 8 bases and J shed 2 bases, with 16 bases lying between them. Germline V gene lookup returns CDR1 MNHEY and CDR2 SVGAGI. The CDR3 sequence: CASQGRLEPYEQYF. The CDR3 coding sequence is TGTGCCAGCCAGGGGCGATTGGAGCCCTACGAGCAGTACTTC.

This clone was picked up one time. The chain is built from TRBV4-2 and TRBJ1-5, with D perhaps TRBD1 (5 bases). Trimming cost V 0 bases and J 1 base, with 7 bases left between them. Germline CDR1 reads LGHNA; CDR2 reads YNFKEQ. This CDR3 is 15 amino acids long. The CDR3 sequence: CASSQDRVSNQPQHF. CDR3 DNA sequence: TGTGCCAGCAGCCAAGACAGGGTCAGCAATCAGCCCCAGCATTTT.

This clone was seen once. It is likely a read error: a sequence one base away is far more abundant. Other DNA sequences in this specimen translate into the identical CDR3. V gene TRBV10-3 combines with J gene TRBJ1-1; tentatively, D is TRBD1 (5 bases). CDR1 ENHRY and CDR2 SYGVKD come from the germline V gene. The CDR3 covers 16 residues. The CDR3 protein is CAISPRAGSLDTEAFF. CDR3 nucleotides: TGTGCCATCAGTCCCCGGGCGGGGAGTTTGGACACTGAAGCCTTCTTT.

Note on this clone: It differs at one base from a far larger clone, so likely a read error. This chain joins TRBV5-6 and TRBJ1-1; D ambiguous. The CDR3 is 15 amino acids. Germline V gene sequence: CDR1 SGHDT, CDR2 YYEEEE. CDR3: CAGSWAFPGNTEAFF. Here the CDR3 DNA reads TGTGCCGGCAGCTGGGCCTTCCCGGGCAACACTGAAGCTTTCTTT.